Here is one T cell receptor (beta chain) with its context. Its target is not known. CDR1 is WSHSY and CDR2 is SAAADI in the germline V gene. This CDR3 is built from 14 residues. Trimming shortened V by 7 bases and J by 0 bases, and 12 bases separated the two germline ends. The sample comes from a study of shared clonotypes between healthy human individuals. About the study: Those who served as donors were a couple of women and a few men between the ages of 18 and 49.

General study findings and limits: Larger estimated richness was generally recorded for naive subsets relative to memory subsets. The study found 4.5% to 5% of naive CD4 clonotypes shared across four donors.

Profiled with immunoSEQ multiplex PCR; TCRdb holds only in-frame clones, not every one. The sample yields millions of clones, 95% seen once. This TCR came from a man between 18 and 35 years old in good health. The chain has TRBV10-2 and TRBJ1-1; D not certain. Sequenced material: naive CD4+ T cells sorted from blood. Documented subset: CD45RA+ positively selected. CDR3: CASTLGNLNTEAFF. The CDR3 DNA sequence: TGCGCCAGCACCCTGGGGAACCTGAACACTGAAGCTTTCTTT.